The next 11 T cell receptor beta chains were all read from a single sample in a study of tumor-infiltrating lymphocytes in primary liver carcinoma. Reverse transcription of about 0.5 ug total RNA with a constant-region primer produced TCR beta cDNA. Sequencing libraries for TCR beta derived from three nested multiplex PCR rounds that used slightly modified ARM-PCR. Investigators reported that the first two PCR rounds, at 10 cycles each, used TRBV1-TRBV30 forward primers with a C-beta reverse primer. MiXCR was run by TCRdb on the multiplex PCR reads, yielding one entry per CDR3 protein. The data hold approximately 47,000 distinct CDR3 sequences, with around three quarters observed a single time. Taking about 19-32 mg of unsorted bulk tissue, the authors co-extracted RNA and DNA. The sample comprised liver tumor tissue from sampling region 3. As to subset: tumor region T3, left-lateral pole. The source is a man aged 35 to 55 with primary liver carcinoma and hepatitis B virus infection.

Details on this clonotype: Mismatch with germline at one junction end may stem from a read error. The chain combines TRBV11-2 with TRBJ2-7; no firm D call. The CDR3 runs to 15 residues. Germline CDR1 SGHAT, CDR2 FQNNGV. The CDR3 reads CASSLGYSSSCEQYF. CDR3 nucleotides: TGTGCCAGCAGCTTAGGGTACTCAAGCTCCTGCGAGCAGTACTTC.

This clonotype was found once. Compared with germline, one end of the junction differs, possibly owing to a read error. V gene TRBV5-6 combines with J gene TRBJ2-1, with D tentatively TRBD2 (6 bases). CDR3 length: 16 amino acids. Germline CDR1 reads SGHDT; CDR2 reads YYEEEE. In nucleotides, the CDR3 is TGTGGCAGCAGCATGGAGGGCGGAAGCTCCTACAATGAGCAGTTCTTC. It yields the protein CGSSMEGGSSYNEQFF.

A note on this clonotype: No conserved phenylalanine or tryptophan is present at the end of the CDR3, so a read error is the likely explanation. Because the CDR3's place on the DNA is in doubt, the DNA is left out and the CDR3 is given as listed by TCRdb. The chain uses TRBV6-6 and TRBJ1-1; the table's D call of TRBD1 was not tested on the DNA. The CDR3 contains 13 residues when both ends are counted. The V gene's germline CDR1 is MNHNY and CDR2 SVGAGI (reference sequence). The CDR3 sequence is CASSYRGETEAFI.

Only one count was recorded for this clonotype. The V gene is TRBV11-2, the J gene TRBJ2-2; tentatively, D is TRBD1 or TRBD2 (5 bases each). The CDR3 spans 15 residues. Per germline, CDR1 SGHAT and CDR2 FQNNGV. V lost 1 base and J lost 8, with 14 bases in between. CDR3: CASSLARRGTGELFF. The CDR3 DNA is TGTGCCAGCAGCTTAGCCCGACGGGGCACTGGGGAGCTGTTTTTT.

In regard to this clonotype: A much bigger clone sits one base away, suggesting this may be a read error. The chain combines TRBV5-5 with TRBJ2-1; a possible D gene is TRBD1 (5 bases). Germline V gene lookup returns CDR1 SGHKS and CDR2 YYEKEE (reference sequence). The CDR3 consists of 13 residues. CDR3 in DNA: TGTGCCAGCGGCTTGACAGCTTACAATGAGCAGTTCTTC. Its translation is CASGLTAYNEQFF.

Worth noting for this clonotype: Possible read error: a much larger clone is one base away. This CDR3 is missing its conserved last phenylalanine or tryptophan, likely due to a read error. The chain links TRBV28 to TRBJ2-2; 7 nucleotides match TRBD1. CDR3 length: 15 amino acids. Trimming took 9 bases from V and 4 from J; bases not matched to a gene: 11. The germline gives CDR1 MDHEN, CDR2 SYDVKM. The CDR3 is CASSLTGSGTGELFI. DNA of the CDR3: TGTGCCAGTTCATTGACAGGGTCGGGCACCGGGGAGCTGTTTATT.

About this clonotype: A read error may produce the germline difference seen at one junction end. This rearrangement joins TRBV10-1 to TRBJ2-1; D unclear. CDR3 size: 14 residues. Germline CDR1 is WNHNN and CDR2 is SYGVQD (reference sequence). The CDR3 sequence: CTSSYRGSYNEQFF. The DNA for the CDR3 is TGCACCAGCAGCTACAGAGGCTCCTACAATGAGCAGTTCTTC.

With regard to this clonotype: The CDR3 carries no conserved terminal phenylalanine or tryptophan, so it likely arises from a read error. The DNA is left out, because the CDR3 cannot be placed on it with certainty; the CDR3 is given as TCRdb lists it. The chain recombines TRBV6-1 with TRBJ2-3; the table's D gene call, TRBD1, was not cross checked with the DNA. The CDR3 length is 15 residues, termini included. Germline CDR1 is MNHNS and CDR2 is SASEGT. CDR3: CASSVTGSGTDTQYS.

This rearrangement joins TRBV6-1 to TRBJ1-1; TRBD1 matches 9 bases. V dropped 0 bases and J dropped 11; count of bases not matched to a gene: 7. CDR1 MNHNS and CDR2 SASEGT come from the germline V gene. This CDR3 is 14 amino acids long. CDR3 sequence (DNA): TGTGCCAGCAGTGAAGCCCCGGGACAGGGATGGGCTTTCTTT. It yields the protein CASSEAPGQGWAFF.

This chain joins TRBV6-6 and TRBJ2-7, with TRBD2 identical over 9 bases. CDR1 and CDR2 from the germline V gene are MNHNY and SVGAGI (reference sequence). With 5 bases clipped from V and 5 bases from J, the junction kept 13 bases outside the gene matches. The CDR3 loop spans 16 amino acids. DNA of the CDR3: TGTGCCAGCAGTCACAACACGCCTAGCGGGAACAACGAGCAGTACTTC. It specifies CASSHNTPSGNNEQYF.

A note on this clonotype: One junction end disagrees with the germline gene, perhaps due to a read error. The rearrangement links TRBV11-2 to TRBJ2-1; no definite D call. The CDR3 totals 13 residues. The germline V gene has CDR1 SGHAT and CDR2 FQNNGV. As DNA, the CDR3 is TGTGCCAGTAGCTTATATGATGCCCATGAGCAGTTCTTC. Translated, it gives CASSLYDAHEQFF.